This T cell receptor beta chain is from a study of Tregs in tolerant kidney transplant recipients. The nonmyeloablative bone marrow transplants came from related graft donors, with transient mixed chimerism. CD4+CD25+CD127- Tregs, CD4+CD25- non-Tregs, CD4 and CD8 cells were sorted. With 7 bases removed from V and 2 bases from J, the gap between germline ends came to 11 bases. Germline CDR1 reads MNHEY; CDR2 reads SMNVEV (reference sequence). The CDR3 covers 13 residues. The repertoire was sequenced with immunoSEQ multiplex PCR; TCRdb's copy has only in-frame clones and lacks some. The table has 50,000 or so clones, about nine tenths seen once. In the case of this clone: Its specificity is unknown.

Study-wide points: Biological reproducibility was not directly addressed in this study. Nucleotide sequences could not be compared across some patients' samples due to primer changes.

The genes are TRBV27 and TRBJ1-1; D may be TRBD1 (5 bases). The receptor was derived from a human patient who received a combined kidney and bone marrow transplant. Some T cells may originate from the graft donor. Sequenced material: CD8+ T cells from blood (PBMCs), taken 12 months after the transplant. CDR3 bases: TGTGCCAGCACAGCGGGACCTAACACTGAAGCTTTCTTT. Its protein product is CASTAGPNTEAFF.